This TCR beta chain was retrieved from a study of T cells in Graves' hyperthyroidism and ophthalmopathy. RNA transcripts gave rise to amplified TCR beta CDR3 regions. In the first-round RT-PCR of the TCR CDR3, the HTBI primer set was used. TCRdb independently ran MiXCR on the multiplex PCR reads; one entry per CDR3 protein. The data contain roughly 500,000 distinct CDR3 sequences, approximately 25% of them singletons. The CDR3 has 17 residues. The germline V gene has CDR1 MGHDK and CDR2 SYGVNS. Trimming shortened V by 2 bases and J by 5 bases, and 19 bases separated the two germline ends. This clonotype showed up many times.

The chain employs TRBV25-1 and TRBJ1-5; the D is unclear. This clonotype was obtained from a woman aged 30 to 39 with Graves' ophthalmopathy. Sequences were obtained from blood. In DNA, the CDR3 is TGTGCCAGCAGTGAAGCCGCCCTAAGGCGTATAGATCAGCCCCAGCATTTT. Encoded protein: CASSEAALRRIDQPQHF.